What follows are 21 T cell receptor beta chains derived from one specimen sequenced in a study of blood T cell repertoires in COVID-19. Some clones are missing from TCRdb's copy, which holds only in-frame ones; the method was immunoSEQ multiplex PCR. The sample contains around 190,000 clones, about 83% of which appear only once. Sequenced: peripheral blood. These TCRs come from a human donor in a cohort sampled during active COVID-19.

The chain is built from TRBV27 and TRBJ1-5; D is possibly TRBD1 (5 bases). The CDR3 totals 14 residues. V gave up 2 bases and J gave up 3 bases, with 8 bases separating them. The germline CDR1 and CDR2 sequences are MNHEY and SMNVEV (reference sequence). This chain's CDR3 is CASSLPGINQPQHF. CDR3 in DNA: TGTGCCAGCAGTTTACCAGGGATCAATCAGCCCCAGCATTTT.

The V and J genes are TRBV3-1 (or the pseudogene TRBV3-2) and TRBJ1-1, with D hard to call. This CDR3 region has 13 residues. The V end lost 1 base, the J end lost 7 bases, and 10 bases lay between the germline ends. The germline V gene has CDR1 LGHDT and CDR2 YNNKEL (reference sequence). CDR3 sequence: CASSQGGWGEAFF. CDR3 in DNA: TGTGCCAGCAGCCAAGGAGGGTGGGGTGAAGCTTTCTTT.

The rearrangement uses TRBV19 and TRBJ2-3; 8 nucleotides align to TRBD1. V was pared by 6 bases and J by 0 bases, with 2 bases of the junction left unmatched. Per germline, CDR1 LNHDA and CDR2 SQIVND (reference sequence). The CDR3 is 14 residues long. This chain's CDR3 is CASRTGASTDTQYF. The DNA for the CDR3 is TGTGCCAGTAGGACAGGGGCGAGCACAGATACGCAGTATTTT. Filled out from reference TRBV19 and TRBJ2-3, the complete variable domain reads DGGITQSPKYLFRKEGQNVTLSCEQNLNHDAMYWYRQDPGQGLRLIYYSQIVNDFQKGDIAEGYSVSREKKESFPLTVTSAQKNPTAFYLCASRTGASTDTQYFGPGTRLTVL.

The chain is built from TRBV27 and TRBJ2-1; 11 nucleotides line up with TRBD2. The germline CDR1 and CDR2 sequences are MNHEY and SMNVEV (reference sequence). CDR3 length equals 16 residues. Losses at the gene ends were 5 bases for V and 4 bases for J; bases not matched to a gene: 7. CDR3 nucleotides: TGTGCCAGCAGTGGGTCCGGGACTAGCGGTTACAATGAGCAGTTCTTC. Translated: CASSGSGTSGYNEQFF.

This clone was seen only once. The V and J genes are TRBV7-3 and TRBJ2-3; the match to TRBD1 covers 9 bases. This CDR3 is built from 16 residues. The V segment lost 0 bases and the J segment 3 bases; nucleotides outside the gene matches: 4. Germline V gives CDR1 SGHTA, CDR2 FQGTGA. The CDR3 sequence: CASSLTTGGLTDTQYF. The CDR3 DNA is TGTGCCAGCAGCTTAACGACAGGGGGGCTGACAGATACGCAGTATTTT.

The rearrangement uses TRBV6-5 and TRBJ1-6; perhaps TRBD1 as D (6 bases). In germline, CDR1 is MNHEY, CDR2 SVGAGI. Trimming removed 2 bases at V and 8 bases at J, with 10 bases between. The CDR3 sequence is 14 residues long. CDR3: CASSYGGFDSPLHF. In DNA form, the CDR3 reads TGTGCCAGCAGTTACGGGGGCTTTGATTCACCCCTCCACTTT.

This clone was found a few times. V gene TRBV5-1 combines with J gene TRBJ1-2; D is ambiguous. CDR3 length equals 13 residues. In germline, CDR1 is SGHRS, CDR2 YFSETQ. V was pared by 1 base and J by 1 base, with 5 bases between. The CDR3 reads CASSLNSNYGYTF. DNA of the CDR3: TGCGCCAGCAGCTTGAACAGTAACTATGGCTACACCTTC.

CDR3 coding DNA: TGTGCCAGCAGTTCCTACACTGAAGCTTTCTTT. Translated: CASSSYTEAFF. V is TRBV6-6 and J is TRBJ1-1, with D unresolved. CDR1 MNHNY and CDR2 SVGAGI come from the germline V gene (reference sequence). CDR3 size: 11 residues. V dropped 4 bases and J dropped 3 bases, with 3 bases sitting between them.

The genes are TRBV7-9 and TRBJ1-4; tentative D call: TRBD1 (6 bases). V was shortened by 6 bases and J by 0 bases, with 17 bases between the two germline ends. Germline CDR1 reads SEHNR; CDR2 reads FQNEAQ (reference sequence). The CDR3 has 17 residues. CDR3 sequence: CASSETGTRATNEKLFF. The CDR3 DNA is TGTGCCAGCAGTGAAACCGGGACAAGGGCAACTAATGAAAAACTGTTTTTT.

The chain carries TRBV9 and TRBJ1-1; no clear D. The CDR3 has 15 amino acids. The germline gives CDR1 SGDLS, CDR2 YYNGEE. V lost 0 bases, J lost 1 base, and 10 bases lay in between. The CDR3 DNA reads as TGTGCCAGCAGCGTAGGGCAGGCGGGGAACACTGAAGCTTTCTTT. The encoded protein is CASSVGQAGNTEAFF.

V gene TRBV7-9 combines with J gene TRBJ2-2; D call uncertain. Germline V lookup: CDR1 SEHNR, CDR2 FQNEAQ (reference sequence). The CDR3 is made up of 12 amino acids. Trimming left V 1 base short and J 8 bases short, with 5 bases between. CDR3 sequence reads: CASSLGRGELFF. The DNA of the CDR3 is TGTGCCAGCAGCTTAGGCAGAGGGGAGCTGTTTTTT.

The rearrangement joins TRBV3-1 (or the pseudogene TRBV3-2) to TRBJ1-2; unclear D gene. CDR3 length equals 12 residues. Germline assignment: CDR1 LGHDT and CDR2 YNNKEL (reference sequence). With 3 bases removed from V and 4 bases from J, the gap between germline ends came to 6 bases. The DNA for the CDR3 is TGTGCCAGCAGCCACGGGATCTATGGCTACACCTTC. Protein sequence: CASSHGIYGYTF.

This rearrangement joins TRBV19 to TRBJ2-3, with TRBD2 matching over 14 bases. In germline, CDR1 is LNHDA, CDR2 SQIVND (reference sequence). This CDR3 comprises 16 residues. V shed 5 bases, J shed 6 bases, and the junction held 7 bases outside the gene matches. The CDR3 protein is CASSPTSGRAADTQYF. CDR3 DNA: TGTGCCAGTAGTCCGACTAGCGGGAGGGCGGCCGATACGCAGTATTTT.

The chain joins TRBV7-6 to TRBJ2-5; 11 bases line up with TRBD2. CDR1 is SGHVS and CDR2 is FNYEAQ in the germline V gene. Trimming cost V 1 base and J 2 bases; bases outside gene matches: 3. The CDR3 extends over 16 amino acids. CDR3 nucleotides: TGTGCCAGCAGCTTAGGGGGGACTAGCGGTCAAGAGACCCAGTACTTC. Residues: CASSLGGTSGQETQYF. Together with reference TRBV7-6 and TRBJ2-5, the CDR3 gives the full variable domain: GAGVSQSPRYKVTKRGQDVALRCDPISGHVSLYWYRQALGQGPEFLTYFNYEAQQDKSGLPNDRFSAERPEGSISTLTIQRTEQRDSAMYRCASSLGGTSGQETQYFGPGTRLLVL.

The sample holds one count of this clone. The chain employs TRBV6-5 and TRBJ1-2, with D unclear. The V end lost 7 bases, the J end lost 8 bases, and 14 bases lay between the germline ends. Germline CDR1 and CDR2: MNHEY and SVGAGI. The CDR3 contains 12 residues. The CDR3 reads CASNSLGGGYTF. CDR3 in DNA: TGTGCCAGCAACTCCCTCGGAGGGGGCTACACCTTC.

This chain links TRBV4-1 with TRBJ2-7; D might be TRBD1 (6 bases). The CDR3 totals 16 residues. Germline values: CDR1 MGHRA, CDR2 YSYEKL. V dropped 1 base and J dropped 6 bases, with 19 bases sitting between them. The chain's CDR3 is CASSQGGGGQTGEQYF. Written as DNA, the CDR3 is TGCGCCAGCAGCCAAGGAGGAGGTGGACAGACGGGCGAGCAGTACTTC.

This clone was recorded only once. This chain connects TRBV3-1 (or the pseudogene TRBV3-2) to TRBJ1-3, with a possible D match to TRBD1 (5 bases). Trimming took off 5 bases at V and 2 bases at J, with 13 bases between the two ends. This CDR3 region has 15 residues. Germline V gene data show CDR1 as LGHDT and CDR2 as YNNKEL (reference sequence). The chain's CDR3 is CASSDPTVAGNTIYF. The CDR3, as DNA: TGTGCCAGCAGCGACCCGACAGTGGCTGGAAACACCATATATTTT.

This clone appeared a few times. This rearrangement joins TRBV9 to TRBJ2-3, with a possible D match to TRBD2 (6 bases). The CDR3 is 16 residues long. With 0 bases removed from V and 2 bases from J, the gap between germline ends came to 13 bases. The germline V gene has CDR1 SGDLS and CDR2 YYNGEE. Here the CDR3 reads CASSVGNGGITDTQYF. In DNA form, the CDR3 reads TGTGCCAGCAGCGTAGGTAACGGCGGGATCACAGATACGCAGTATTTT.

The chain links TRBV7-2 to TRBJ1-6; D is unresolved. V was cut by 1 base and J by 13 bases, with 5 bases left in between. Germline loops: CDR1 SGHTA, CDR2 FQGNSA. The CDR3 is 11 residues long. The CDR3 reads CASSLGGPLHF. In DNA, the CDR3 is TGTGCCAGCAGCTTAGGCGGGCCCCTCCACTTT.

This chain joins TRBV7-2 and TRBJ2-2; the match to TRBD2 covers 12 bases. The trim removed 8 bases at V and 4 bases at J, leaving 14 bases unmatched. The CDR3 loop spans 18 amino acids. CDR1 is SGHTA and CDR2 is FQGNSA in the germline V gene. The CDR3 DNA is TGTGCCAGCCCTTTTGGGGCTAGCGGGGGGGGTTCCACCGGGGAGCTGTTTTTT. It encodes CASPFGASGGGSTGELFF.

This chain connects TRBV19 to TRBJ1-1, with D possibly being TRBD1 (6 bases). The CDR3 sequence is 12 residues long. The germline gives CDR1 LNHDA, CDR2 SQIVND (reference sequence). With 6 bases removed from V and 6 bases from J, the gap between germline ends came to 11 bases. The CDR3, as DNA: TGTGCCAGTAGAACAGGGTTGGCTGAAGCTTTCTTT. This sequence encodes CASRTGLAEAFF. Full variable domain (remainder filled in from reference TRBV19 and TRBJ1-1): DGGITQSPKYLFRKEGQNVTLSCEQNLNHDAMYWYRQDPGQGLRLIYYSQIVNDFQKGDIAEGYSVSREKKESFPLTVTSAQKNPTAFYLCASRTGLAEAFFGQGTRLTVV.